This T cell receptor beta chain was recovered during a study of metastatic and nonmetastatic thyroid tumors. Study summary: Repertoires from blood and tumor or nodule tissue of malignant and benign thyroid patients were compared. Study results and limitations: When malignant thyroid tumors were compared with benign nodules, TCR beta diversity was reportedly significantly higher in the malignant tumors. This held in both blood and tumor samples.

Under the authors' procedure: A classifier for distant metastasis in papillary thyroid cancer was constructed using CDR3 differences observed across clinicopathological groups. With MiXCR, TCRdb called clones anew from the PCR reads. The V and J calls and clone size are TCRdb's, not the authors'. The table records almost 5,500 clones, 30% to 40% of them present only once. A remark on this clone: What it recognizes is unknown.

No treatment had been given to any patient before thyroid surgery. This CDR3 comprises 12 residues. CDR1 and CDR2 (germline): LNHDA, SQIVND (reference sequence). V lost 5 bases and J 6 bases, leaving 10 bases between the germline ends. The TCR originated in a female donor with papillary thyroid cancer or a benign thyroid nodule (not recorded which). Some clones in this sample may be carry-over from other donors' samples. This chain links TRBV19 with TRBJ1-2; D is undetermined. Sequencing input: adjacent normal tissue. CDR3 residues: CASSSQRDGYTF. The CDR3 coding sequence is TGTGCCAGTAGTTCCCAAAGGGATGGCTACACCTTC.